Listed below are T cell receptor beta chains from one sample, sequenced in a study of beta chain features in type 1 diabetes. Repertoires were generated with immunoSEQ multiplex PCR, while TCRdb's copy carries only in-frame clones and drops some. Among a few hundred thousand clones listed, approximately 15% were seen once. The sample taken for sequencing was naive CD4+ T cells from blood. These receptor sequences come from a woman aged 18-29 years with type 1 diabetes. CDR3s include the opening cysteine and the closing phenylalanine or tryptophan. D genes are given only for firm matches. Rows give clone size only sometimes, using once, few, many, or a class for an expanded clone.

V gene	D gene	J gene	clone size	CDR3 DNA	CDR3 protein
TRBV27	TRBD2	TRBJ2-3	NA	TGTGCCAGCAGGAAAGGACTAGCGGGAGCGGCAGATACGCAGTATTTT	CASRKGLAGAADTQYF
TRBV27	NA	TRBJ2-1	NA	TGTGCCAGCCACCGCCAGGGTGAGCAGTTCTTC	CASHRQGEQFF
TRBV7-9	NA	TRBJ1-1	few	TGTGCCAGCAGCTTAGTCCTGGGCACCGAAGCTTTCTTT	CASSLVLGTEAFF
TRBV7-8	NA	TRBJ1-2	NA	TGTGCCAGCAGCCTAGGGCCCTGGGGCTACACCTTC	CASSLGPWGYTF
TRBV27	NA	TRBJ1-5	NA	TGTGCCAGCAGTCCTAGGAGGGGCAATCAGCCCCAGCATTTT	CASSPRRGNQPQHF
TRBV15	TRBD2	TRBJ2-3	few	TGTGCCACCAGCAGAATGGCGGGACTAAGCACAGATACGCAGTATTTT	CATSRMAGLSTDTQYF
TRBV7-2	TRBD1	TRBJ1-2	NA	TGTGCCAGCAGCATTCAGGGGGCAATGGACTATGGCTACACCTTC	CASSIQGAMDYGYTF
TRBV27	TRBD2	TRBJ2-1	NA	TGTGCCAGCAGTTCCTCGGGACTAGCGTGGCAGTTCTTC	CASSSSGLAWQFF
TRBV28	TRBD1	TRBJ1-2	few	TGTGCCAGCAGCCCCTACCTGGACAGGGGAGATGGCTACACCTTC	CASSPYLDRGDGYTF
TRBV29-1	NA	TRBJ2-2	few	TGCAGCGTTGGGGGCCCCCCGGGGGAGCTGTTTTTT	CSVGGPPGELFF
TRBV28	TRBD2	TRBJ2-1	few	TGTGCCAGCAGGGGGACTAGCGGGAGAGCTACCTACAATGAGCAGTTCTTC	CASRGTSGRATYNEQFF
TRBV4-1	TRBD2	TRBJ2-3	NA	TGCGCCAGCAGCCCACTAGCGGGAGTATCAGATACGCAGTATTTT	CASSPLAGVSDTQYF
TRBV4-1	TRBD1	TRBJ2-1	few	TGCGCCAGCAGCCTCCGCGACAGGGGTTCCTACAATGAGCAGTTCTTC	CASSLRDRGSYNEQFF
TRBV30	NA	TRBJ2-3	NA	TGTGCTTCAGGCCTCACAGATACGCAGTATTTT	CASGLTDTQYF
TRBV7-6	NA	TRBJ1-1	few	TGTGCCAGCAGCGCGCTGACAGCCCCTGAAGCTTTCTTT	CASSALTAPEAFF
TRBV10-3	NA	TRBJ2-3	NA	TGTGCCACCAGGGCAGGGAGCACAGATACGCAGTATTTT	CATRAGSTDTQYF
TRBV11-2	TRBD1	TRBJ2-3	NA	TGTGCCAGCAGGTCGACAGGGAACTTCACAGATACGCAGTATTTT	CASRSTGNFTDTQYF
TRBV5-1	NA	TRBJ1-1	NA	TGCGCCAGCAGCTTGGACAGGCTGAACACTGAAGCTTTCTTT	CASSLDRLNTEAFF
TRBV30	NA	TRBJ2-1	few	TGTGCCTGGAGTGTACGCAGGGCAAATGAGCAGTTCTTC	CAWSVRRANEQFF
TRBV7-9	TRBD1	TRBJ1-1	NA	TGTGCCAGCAGCCCGATCAGGGGGCGCGACACTGAAGCTTTCTTT	CASSPIRGRDTEAFF
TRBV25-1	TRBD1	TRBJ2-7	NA	TGTGCCAGCAGTGAAAGGGGAGACAGGGCCTCCTACGAGCAGTACTTC	CASSERGDRASYEQYF
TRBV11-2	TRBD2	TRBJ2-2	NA	TGTGCCAGCAGCTTTAGGATTGCTAGCGGGACCGGGGAGCTGTTTTTT	CASSFRIASGTGELFF
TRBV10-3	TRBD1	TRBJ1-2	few	TGTGCCATCAGTGGACAGGGGAAGAGGTTTGGCTACACCTTC	CAISGQGKRFGYTF
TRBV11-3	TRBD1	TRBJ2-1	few	TGTGCCAGCAGCTTAGGAGGGGCAGGGGGCGAGAGGAAGCAGTTCTTC	CASSLGGAGGERKQFF